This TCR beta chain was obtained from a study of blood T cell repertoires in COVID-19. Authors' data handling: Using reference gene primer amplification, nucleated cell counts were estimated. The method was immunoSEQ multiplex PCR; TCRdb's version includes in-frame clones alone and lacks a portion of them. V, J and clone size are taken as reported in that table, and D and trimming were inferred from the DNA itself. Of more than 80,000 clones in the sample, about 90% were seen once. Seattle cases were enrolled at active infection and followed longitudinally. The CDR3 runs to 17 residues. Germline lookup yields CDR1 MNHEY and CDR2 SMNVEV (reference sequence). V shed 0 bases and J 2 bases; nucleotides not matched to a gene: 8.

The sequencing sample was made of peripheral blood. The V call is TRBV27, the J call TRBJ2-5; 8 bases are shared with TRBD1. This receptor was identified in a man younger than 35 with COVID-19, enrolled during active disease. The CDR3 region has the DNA TGTGCCAGCAGTTTATCGATCCAGGGGGCCTTTCAAGAGACCCAGTACTTC. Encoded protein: CASSLSIQGAFQETQYF.